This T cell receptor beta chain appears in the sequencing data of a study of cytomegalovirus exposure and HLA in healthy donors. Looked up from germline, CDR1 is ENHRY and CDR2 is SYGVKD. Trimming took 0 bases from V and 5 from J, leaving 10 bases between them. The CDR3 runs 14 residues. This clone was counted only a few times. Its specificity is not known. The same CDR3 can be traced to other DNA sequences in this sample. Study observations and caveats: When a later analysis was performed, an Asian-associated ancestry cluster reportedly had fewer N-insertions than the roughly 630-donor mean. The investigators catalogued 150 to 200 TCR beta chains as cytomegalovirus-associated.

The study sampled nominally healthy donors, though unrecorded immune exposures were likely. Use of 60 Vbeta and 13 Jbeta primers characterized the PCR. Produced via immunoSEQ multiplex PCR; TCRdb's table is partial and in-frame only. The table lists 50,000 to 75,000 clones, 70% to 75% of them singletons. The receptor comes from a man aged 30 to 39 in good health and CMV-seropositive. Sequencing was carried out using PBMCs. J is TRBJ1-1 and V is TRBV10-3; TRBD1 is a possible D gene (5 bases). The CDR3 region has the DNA TGTGCCATCAGTGAGTCAAGGGGTGGGACTGAAGCTTTCTTT. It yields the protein CAISESRGGTEAFF.